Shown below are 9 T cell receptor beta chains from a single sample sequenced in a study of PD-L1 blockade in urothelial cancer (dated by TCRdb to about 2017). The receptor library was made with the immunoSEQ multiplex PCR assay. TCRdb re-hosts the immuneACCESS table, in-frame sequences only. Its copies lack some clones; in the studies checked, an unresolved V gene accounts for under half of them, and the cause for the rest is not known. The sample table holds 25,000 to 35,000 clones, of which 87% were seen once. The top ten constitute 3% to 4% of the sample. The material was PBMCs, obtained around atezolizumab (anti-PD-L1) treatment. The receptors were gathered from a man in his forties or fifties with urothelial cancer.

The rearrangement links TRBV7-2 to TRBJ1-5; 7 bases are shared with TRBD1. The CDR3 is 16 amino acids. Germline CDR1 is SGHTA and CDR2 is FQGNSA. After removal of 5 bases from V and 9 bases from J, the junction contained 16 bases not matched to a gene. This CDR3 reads CASSESTGVTGWPQHF. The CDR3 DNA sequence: TGTGCCAGCAGCGAATCCACAGGGGTTACCGGATGGCCCCAGCATTTT.

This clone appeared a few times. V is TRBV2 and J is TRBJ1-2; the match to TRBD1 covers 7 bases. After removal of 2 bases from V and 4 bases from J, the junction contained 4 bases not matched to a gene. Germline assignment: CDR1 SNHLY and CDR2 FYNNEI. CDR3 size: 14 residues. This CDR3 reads CASSENRGSYGYTF. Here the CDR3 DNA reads TGTGCCAGCAGTGAAAACAGGGGAAGCTATGGCTACACCTTC. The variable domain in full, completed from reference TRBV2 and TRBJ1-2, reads EPEVTQTPSHQVTQMGQEVILRCVPISNHLYFYWYRQILGQKVEFLVSFYNNEISEKSEIFDDQFSVERPDGSNFTLKIRSTKLEDSAMYFCASSENRGSYGYTFGSGTRLTVV.

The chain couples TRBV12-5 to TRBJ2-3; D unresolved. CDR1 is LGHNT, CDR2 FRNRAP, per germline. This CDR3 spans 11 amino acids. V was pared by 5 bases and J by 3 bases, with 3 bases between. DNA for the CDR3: TGTGCTAGTGGTCAAACAGATACGCAGTATTTT. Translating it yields CASGQTDTQYF.

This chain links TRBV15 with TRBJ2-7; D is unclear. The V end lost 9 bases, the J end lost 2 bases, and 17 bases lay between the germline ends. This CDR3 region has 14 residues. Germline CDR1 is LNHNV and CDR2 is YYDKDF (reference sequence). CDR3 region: CATTNARVPYEQYF. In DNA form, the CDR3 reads TGTGCCACTACCAACGCACGGGTTCCCTACGAGCAGTACTTC.

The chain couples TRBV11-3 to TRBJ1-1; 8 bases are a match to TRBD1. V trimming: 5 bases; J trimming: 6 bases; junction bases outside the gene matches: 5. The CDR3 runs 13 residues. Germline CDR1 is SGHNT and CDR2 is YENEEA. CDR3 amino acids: CASSQQGAAEAFF. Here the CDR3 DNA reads TGTGCCAGCAGCCAGCAGGGGGCAGCTGAAGCTTTCTTT.

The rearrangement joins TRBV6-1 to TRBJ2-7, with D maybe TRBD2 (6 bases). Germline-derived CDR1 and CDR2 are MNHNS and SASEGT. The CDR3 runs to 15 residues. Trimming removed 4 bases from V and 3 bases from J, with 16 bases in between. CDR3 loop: CASSVKGLPNYEQYF. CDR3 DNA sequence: TGTGCCAGCAGTGTAAAGGGACTCCCAAACTACGAGCAGTACTTC.

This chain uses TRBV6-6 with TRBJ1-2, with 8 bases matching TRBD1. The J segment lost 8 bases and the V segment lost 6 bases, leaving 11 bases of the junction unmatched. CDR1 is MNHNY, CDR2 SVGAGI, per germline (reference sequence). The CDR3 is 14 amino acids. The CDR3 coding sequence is TGTGCCAGCAGCAGTTCAGGGGGCGGGTCCGGCTACACCTTC. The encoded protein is CASSSSGGGSGYTF.

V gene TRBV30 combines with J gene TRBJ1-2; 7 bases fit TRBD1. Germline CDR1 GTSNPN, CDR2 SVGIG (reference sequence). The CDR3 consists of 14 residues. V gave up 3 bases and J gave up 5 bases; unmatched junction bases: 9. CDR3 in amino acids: CAWRSRDSIYGYTF. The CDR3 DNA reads TGTGCCTGGAGAAGCCGGGACAGTATTTATGGCTACACCTTC.

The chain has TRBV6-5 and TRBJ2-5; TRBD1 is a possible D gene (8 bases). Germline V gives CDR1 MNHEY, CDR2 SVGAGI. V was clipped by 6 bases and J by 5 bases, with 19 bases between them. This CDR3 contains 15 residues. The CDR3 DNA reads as TGTGCCAGCAGCCCCCTTGGACAGGGAGGGGAGACCCAGTACTTC. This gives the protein CASSPLGQGGETQYF.